This entry lists 8 T cell receptor beta chains sequenced from one sample in a study of blood T cells in healthy people across ages. Combining a sample-barcoded 5' primer with a J-beta primer mix, a second PCR ran for about 7 to 11 cycles. TCRdb reprocessed the 5' RACE reads via MiXCR and lists one record per CDR3 protein. The table includes about 840,000 distinct CDR3 sequences, 29% detected once. The same sample was also studied in work on T cells of mothers and their children.

The material sequenced was blood. Receptor source: a woman in her forties in good health.

This clonotype has only a few counts. V is TRBV10-3 and J is TRBJ2-5; D is uncertain. Germline V CDR1 and CDR2: ENHRY, SYGVKD. The CDR3 loop spans 13 amino acids. Trimming removed 3 bases at V and 5 bases at J, with 10 bases between. CDR3 amino acids: CAISDSSLETQYF. The CDR3 DNA sequence: TGTGCCATCAGTGATAGCTCCCTGGAGACCCAGTACTTC.

Concerning this clonotype: A read error may explain this, as a much larger clone is one base away. The rearrangement links TRBV20-1 to TRBJ2-7; possibly TRBD2 for D (6 bases). Trimming left V 0 bases short and J 2 bases short, with 17 bases between. Germline V gene lookup returns CDR1 DFQATT and CDR2 SNEGSKA (reference sequence). There are 16 residues in the CDR3. CDR3 amino acids: CSARDRGTAAAYEQYF. In DNA form, the CDR3 reads TGCAGTGCTAGAGATCGGGGGACCGCAGCAGCCTACGAGCAGTACTTC.

The sample holds a few counts of this clonotype. V usage is TRBV4-2 and J usage is TRBJ1-1; D is undetermined. Trimming took off 0 bases at V and 6 bases at J, with 11 bases between the two ends. Germline-derived CDR1 and CDR2 are LGHNA and YNFKEQ. This CDR3 has 14 amino acids. The DNA of the CDR3 is TGTGCCAGCAGCCAAGATACAGTAGGTCCTGAAGCTTTCTTT. Translation: CASSQDTVGPEAFF.

This clonotype showed up just a few times. The chain couples TRBV20-1 to TRBJ2-7; D might be TRBD2 (6 bases). Per the germline V gene, CDR1 is DFQATT and CDR2 is SNEGSKA (reference sequence). There are 16 residues in the CDR3. The V end was cut by 4 bases, the J end by 6 bases, with 25 bases between. CDR3 DNA: TGCAGTGCTACGGATCCGGAGGGCGCCGGTTCCGGCGAGCAGTACTTC. This sequence encodes CSATDPEGAGSGEQYF.

The V call is TRBV11-2, the J call TRBJ2-5; D is ambiguous. This CDR3 is built from 17 residues. From germline, CDR1 is SGHAT and CDR2 FQNNGV. Trimming took 1 base from V and 11 from J, leaving 26 bases between them. The CDR3 DNA is TGTGCCAGCAGCTTAGGTCCTCGAGGCAGATTCAGGAATGAGCAGTACTTC. It is translated as CASSLGPRGRFRNEQYF.

J is TRBJ2-3 and V is TRBV6-5; 9 bases match TRBD2. The CDR3 spans 15 residues. Germline CDR1 is MNHEY and CDR2 is SVGAGI. J was trimmed by 6 bases and V by 9 bases; bases with no gene match: 13. This chain's CDR3 is CASAGASGARDTQYF. The CDR3 DNA is TGTGCCAGTGCGGGGGCTAGCGGGGCACGGGATACGCAGTATTTT.

This chain uses TRBV5-1 with TRBJ2-1; TRBD1 might be the D (6 bases). The V gene lost 5 bases and the J gene lost 10 bases, with 16 bases spanning the gap. In germline, CDR1 is SGHRS, CDR2 YFSETQ. The CDR3 sequence is 13 residues long. CDR3 protein: CASRRTEPYEQFF. Here the CDR3 DNA reads TGCGCCAGCAGGAGGACAGAACCGTACGAGCAGTTCTTC. Looking up the rest from reference TRBV5-1 and TRBJ2-1 gives the full variable domain: KAGVTQTPRYLIKTRGQQVTLSCSPISGHRSVSWYQQTPGQGLQFLFEYFSETQRNKGNFPGRFSGRQFSNSRSEMNVSTLELGDSALYLCASRRTEPYEQFFGPGTRLTVL.

The V and J genes are TRBV7-9 and TRBJ2-2; 10 bases line up with TRBD1. The germline gives CDR1 SEHNR, CDR2 FQNEAQ (reference sequence). Trimming cost V 6 bases and J 3 bases; bases outside gene matches: 4. The CDR3 totals 15 residues. DNA of the CDR3: TGTGCCAGCAGGCGGACAGGGGGTTACACCGGGGAGCTGTTTTTT. Protein sequence: CASRRTGGYTGELFF.